This T cell receptor beta chain was sequenced during a study of T cells of healthy individuals. Ten or more counts support this clonotype. TCRdb analysed the 5' RACE reads with MiXCR anew, one entry per CDR3 protein. The sample has 85,000 to 100,000 distinct CDR3 sequences, approximately 15% seen once; the top ten hold approximately 6%. The CDR3 runs 12 residues. CDR1 is MNHEY and CDR2 is SVGAGI in the germline V gene. V was clipped by 5 bases and J by 3 bases, with 5 bases between them. The J gene is TRBJ1-5, the V gene TRBV6-5; D unresolved. The sequence derives from a human donor in good health. This CDR3 is CASSNFNQPQHF. The CDR3 DNA sequence: TGTGCCAGCAGTAATTTCAATCAGCCCCAGCATTTT.